This is a list of T cell receptor beta chains from one sample in a study of T cells in localized non-small cell lung cancer. Using immunoSEQ multiplex PCR, the repertoire was profiled, and TCRdb retains in-frame clones only, with some absent. The table has some 50,000 clones, over 70% seen once. The sample here was peripheral blood mononuclear cells, taken before any cancer treatment. The receptor set was obtained from a man aged 40 to 70 with stage III lung adenocarcinoma. The conserved cysteine and the conserved F or W are not part of the CDR3 here. Fields, in order: J gene, V gene, CDR3 protein.

>TRBJ1-2|TRBV11-3
ASSLAGDEYGYT
>TRBJ1-2|TRBV11-2
ASSPGQENGYT
>TRBJ2-7|TRBV6-5
ASSRTGISYEQY
>TRBJ2-3|TRBV4-3
ASSPWTEDTQY
>TRBJ1-1|TRBV19
ASSIVSRVNTEAF
>TRBJ1-1|TRBV6-5
ASRLDEAF
>TRBJ2-2|TRBV11-3
ASSLETSGTNTGELF
>TRBJ2-7|TRBV9
ASSPFLGAYEQY
>TRBJ2-2|TRBV28
ASGGTGELF
>TRBJ2-5|TRBV30
AWGGPGETQY
>TRBJ2-2|TRBV2
ASSGDLNTGELF
>TRBJ1-5|TRBV5-8
ASSLEGWAQH
>TRBJ1-2|TRBV30
AWSGGQGILGGYT
>TRBJ1-4|TRBV6-4
ASHRTAKLF
>TRBJ2-3|TRBV7-3
ASSRGTGGTDTQY
>TRBJ2-1|TRBV10-2
ASRAQGPEQF
>TRBJ2-5|TRBV5-8
ASSLGSRGRGTQY
>TRBJ2-5|TRBV4-2
ASSPNPDYGETQY
>TRBJ1-4|TRBV28
ASSFGVGEKLF
>TRBJ1-1|TRBV4-1
ASSHETGNTEAF
>TRBJ2-3|TRBV29-1
SVEGVLGYTDTQY
>TRBJ2-7|TRBV5-6
ASSVIQGGEQY
>TRBJ1-1|TRBV9
ASSISTGSEAF
>TRBJ2-2|TRBV4-3
ASSQEFTGELF
>TRBJ2-1|TRBV4-1
ASSQAPAGRVQNEQF
>TRBJ2-3|TRBV30
AWIGGGNTDTQY
>TRBJ2-1|TRBV27
ASSFSMSSGGGSYNEQF
>TRBJ2-1|TRBV25-1
ASSDMDYNQQQF
>TRBJ2-5|TRBV6-5
ASTPKGGQETQY
>TRBJ2-7|TRBV4-3
ASSQLWGLDSYEQY
>TRBJ1-2|TRBV11-3
ASSLVLTETYGYT
>TRBJ2-7|TRBV5-6
ASSFTLDRTYEQY
>TRBJ2-1|TRBV9
ASSTPDRPPANEQF
>TRBJ1-3|TRBV19
ASTPGAVGNTIY
>TRBJ2-5|TRBV5-5
ASSLLQGQETQY
>TRBJ2-7|TRBV10-1
ASRPSGGPSYEQY
>TRBJ2-3|TRBV18
ASSPPGAQNGDTQY
>TRBJ1-5|TRBV27
ASGKQGSNQPQH
>TRBJ1-1|TRBV7-2
ASSSWGSTEAF
>TRBJ1-1|TRBV4-3
ASSQEWGRTEAF
>TRBJ1-1|TRBV5-1
ASSLSSHKTALNTEAF
>TRBJ1-4|TRBV18
ASSPRAATNEKLF
>TRBJ2-1|TRBV5-6
ASSPGGDTYNEQF
>TRBJ1-2|TRBV29-1
SVDRNLGGYT
>TRBJ1-4|TRBV7-7
AKRKSLF
>TRBJ1-5|TRBV21-1
ASSKVTTGGFYQPQH
>TRBJ2-6|TRBV2
ASSVMEAGANVLT
>TRBJ2-3|TRBV20-1
VTGDTDTQY
>TRBJ2-7|TRBV7-9
ASTPGGAQFYEQY
>TRBJ1-5|TRBV10-3
AATPGGDQPQH
>TRBJ2-3|TRBV14
ASSYLAGGYTDTQY
>TRBJ2-3|TRBV21-1
ASSKEGDTIITDTQY
>TRBJ1-3|TRBV10-3
AISDGNSGNTIY
>TRBJ1-1|TRBV18
ASSPGSDAEAF
>TRBJ1-1|TRBV19
ASSIPGGNTEAF
>TRBJ2-3|TRBV19
ASSKDSQGTQY
>TRBJ2-1|TRBV4-3
ASSQRGVSYNEQF
>TRBJ2-2|TRBV9
ASSPKGQGITGELF
>TRBJ2-7|TRBV4-2
ASSQDKTDGSYEQY
>TRBJ1-2|TRBV27
ASSVTGASGYT